Presented here are 22 T cell receptor beta chains from one specimen sequenced in a study of T cells after yellow fever vaccination. TCRdb used MiXCR to reprocess the 5' RACE reads, holding one entry per CDR3 protein. Among fewer than 350,000 distinct CDR3 sequences listed, roughly 4% were seen once. Sequencing used PBMCs, obtained on the day of the yellow fever booster vaccination. Receptor source: a man younger than 35 who received the YFV17D yellow fever vaccine.

The table lists this clonotype with many counts. The chain carries TRBV27 and TRBJ2-5, with D possibly matching TRBD2 (6 bases). CDR1 and CDR2 (germline): MNHEY, SMNVEV (reference sequence). Between the trimmed V and J ends, which lost 6 bases and 1 base, there was a span of 15 bases. This CDR3 has 15 amino acids. CDR3 amino acids: CASRSGGAAQETQYF. The CDR3, as DNA: TGTGCCAGCAGATCGGGCGGGGCAGCCCAAGAGACCCAGTACTTC.

V and J are TRBV14 and TRBJ2-5; a possible D gene is TRBD1 (5 bases). The CDR3 has 16 amino acids. Per the germline V gene, CDR1 is SGHDN and CDR2 is FVKESK. Trimming pared 2 bases from V and 2 bases from J, leaving 15 bases between. CDR3 sequence: CASSQRHSGFQETQYF. The CDR3 nucleotides are TGTGCCAGCAGCCAACGTCATTCAGGGTTTCAAGAGACCCAGTACTTC.

This clonotype was observed many times. The chain is built from TRBV12-3 or TRBV12-4 and TRBJ1-3; no clear D. This CDR3 spans 17 amino acids. V was cut by 7 bases and J by 0 bases, with 19 bases left in between. CDR3 in amino acids: CASNTPSPLSSGNTIYF. CDR3 coding DNA: TGTGCCAGCAACACCCCGTCTCCCCTAAGCTCTGGAAACACCATATATTTT.

This clonotype was seen more than once but under ten times. The rearrangement links TRBV6-5 to TRBJ2-5; TRBD2 might be the D (6 bases). Germline V gene data show CDR1 as MNHEY and CDR2 as SVGAGI. The CDR3 consists of 15 residues. V was clipped by 0 bases and J by 11 bases, with 19 bases between them. CDR3 protein: CASSYSIGDSPHQYF. CDR3 sequence (DNA): TGTGCCAGCAGTTACTCGATTGGGGACTCCCCACATCAGTACTTC.

The chain joins TRBV6-5 to TRBJ2-5, with D perhaps matching TRBD1 (5 bases). This CDR3 is 13 amino acids long. In germline, CDR1 is MNHEY, CDR2 SVGAGI. The V end was cut by 1 base, the J end by 5 bases, with 8 bases between. CDR3 nucleotides: TGTGCCAGCAGTTACTTCGCAGGGGAGACCCAGTACTTC. It specifies CASSYFAGETQYF.

This clonotype was detected many times. This rearrangement joins TRBV5-1 to TRBJ2-1; D gene uncertain. V dropped 0 bases and J dropped 0 bases, with 10 bases sitting between them. The CDR3 contains 16 residues. Germline V gene lookup returns CDR1 SGHRS and CDR2 YFSETQ. This chain's CDR3 is CASSLGLLSSYNEQFF. The DNA of the CDR3 is TGCGCCAGCAGCTTGGGACTCCTGAGCTCCTACAATGAGCAGTTCTTC.

The chain carries TRBV5-5 and TRBJ1-4, with D uncertain. V lost 4 bases, J lost 4 bases, and 8 bases lay in between. Germline CDR1 SGHKS, CDR2 YYEKEE (reference sequence). The CDR3 contains 13 residues. This chain's CDR3 is CASSRIGNEKLFF. As DNA, the CDR3 is TGTGCCAGCAGCCGGATCGGTAATGAAAAACTGTTTTTT.

This clonotype was counted between two and nine times. V is TRBV7-3 and J is TRBJ1-1; D is uncertain. CDR1 is SGHTA and CDR2 is FQGTGA in the germline V gene. V lost 5 bases and J 1 base, leaving 14 bases between the germline ends. The CDR3 spans 15 residues. The CDR3 sequence: CASSPGPRENTEAFF. CDR3 in DNA: TGTGCCAGCAGCCCCGGACCGCGGGAGAACACTGAAGCTTTCTTT.

This clonotype was observed many times. The CDR3 sequence is CASSVDPGMLGYEQYF. CDR3 DNA: TGTGCCAGCAGCGTAGATCCGGGAATGCTGGGCTACGAGCAGTACTTC. The chain employs TRBV9 and TRBJ2-7; D perhaps matches TRBD2 (5 bases). From germline, CDR1 is SGDLS and CDR2 YYNGEE. The CDR3 is made up of 16 amino acids. The ends were cut back, 0 bases at V and 3 bases at J, with 16 bases in the middle.

The V call is TRBV7-2, the J call TRBJ1-5; TRBD1 might be the D (6 bases). Trimming took off 8 bases at V and 6 bases at J, with 20 bases between the two ends. Germline-derived CDR1 and CDR2 are SGHTA and FQGNSA. This CDR3 region has 15 residues. The CDR3 DNA reads as TGTGCCAGCTTGGAGAGGGCAGGGGTAGCTCAGCCCCAGCATTTT. Encoded protein: CASLERAGVAQPQHF.

This clonotype came up a few times. The chain is built from TRBV30 and TRBJ2-3; 11 nucleotides line up with TRBD2. Losses at the gene ends were 5 bases for V and 8 bases for J; bases not matched to a gene: 6. In germline, CDR1 is GTSNPN, CDR2 SVGIG (reference sequence). The CDR3 totals 13 residues. This CDR3 is CAWGTSGFGTQYF. In DNA, the CDR3 is TGTGCCTGGGGGACTAGCGGATTTGGTACGCAGTATTTT.

This clonotype was seen repeatedly, ten times or more. V and J are TRBV24-1 and TRBJ1-2; D is undetermined. Trimming took off 3 bases at V and 3 bases at J, with 4 bases between the two ends. From germline, CDR1 is KGHDR and CDR2 SFDVKD. The CDR3 contains 12 residues. DNA for the CDR3: TGTGCCACCAGTGATCAGGACTATGGCTACACCTTC. The encoded protein is CATSDQDYGYTF.

This clonotype was detected only a few times. This chain uses TRBV12-2 with TRBJ2-3; no DNA check was done on the table's D call, TRBD2. TRBV12-2 is labeled a pseudogene. This CDR3 has 18 amino acids. The CDR3 DNA follows: TGTGCAAGTCGCTTAGCGCGACTAGTCGCCACTAGCACAGATACGCAGTATTTT. Translating it yields CASRLARLVATSTDTQYF.

V and J are TRBV5-4 and TRBJ2-7; 7 bases are a match to TRBD1. Germline V CDR1 and CDR2: SGHNT, YYREEE (reference sequence). Trimming took 5 bases from V and 5 from J; bases not matched to a gene: 10. The CDR3 is 14 residues long. This CDR3 is CASSSTGRDDEQYF. The DNA for the CDR3 is TGTGCCAGCAGTTCGACAGGGAGAGATGACGAGCAGTACTTC.

This clonotype has at least ten counts. This chain joins TRBV6-1 and TRBJ2-5; no reliable D call. Germline lookup yields CDR1 MNHNS and CDR2 SASEGT. Trimming stripped 4 bases from V and 4 bases from J, with 7 bases between. This CDR3 region has 12 residues. The CDR3 loop is CASSVLGETQYF. In DNA form, the CDR3 reads TGTGCCAGCAGTGTCCTAGGAGAGACCCAGTACTTC.

This clonotype was observed at least ten times. The V gene is TRBV25-1, the J gene TRBJ2-7; TRBD1 agrees at 9 bases. The germline V gene has CDR1 MGHDK and CDR2 SYGVNS. The CDR3 is 18 residues long. V shed 3 bases and J 3 bases; nucleotides not matched to a gene: 15. DNA for the CDR3: TGTGCCAGCAGTGAGAGGACAGGGGTGATACTGAATTACTACGAGCAGTACGTC. This encodes CASSERTGVILNYYEQYV.

This clonotype was counted between two and nine times. As DNA, the CDR3 is TGTGCCAGCAGCTTTATAGCGGCTTACCAAGAGACCCAGTACTTC. Its protein is CASSFIAAYQETQYF. The V and J genes are TRBV11-2 and TRBJ2-5; TRBD2 might be the D (6 bases). The V gene lost 3 bases and the J gene lost 0 bases, with 11 bases spanning the gap. In germline, CDR1 is SGHAT, CDR2 FQNNGV. The CDR3 consists of 15 residues.

This clonotype was seen repeatedly, ten times or more. The V call is TRBV5-1, the J call TRBJ2-1; 8 bases line up with TRBD1. V was pared by 7 bases and J by 8 bases, with 8 bases of the junction left unmatched. Germline CDR1 and CDR2: SGHRS and YFSETQ. This CDR3 has 13 residues. As DNA, the CDR3 is TGCGCCAGCGGAAACCAGGGGGCTGATGAGCAGTTCTTC. This translates into CASGNQGADEQFF.

This clonotype was observed many times. The chain combines TRBV4-2 with TRBJ2-3; TRBD2 matches 7 bases. The trim removed 4 bases at V and 3 bases at J, leaving 7 bases unmatched. The CDR3 has 15 amino acids. In germline, CDR1 is LGHNA, CDR2 YNFKEQ. The CDR3: CASSRGEGITDTQYF. DNA for the CDR3: TGTGCCAGCAGCCGAGGGGAGGGGATTACAGATACGCAGTATTTT.

This clonotype showed up many times. The J gene is TRBJ1-2, the V gene TRBV20-1; no clear D. This CDR3 has 14 amino acids. From germline, CDR1 is DFQATT and CDR2 SNEGSKA (reference sequence). Deletions cut 0 bases from V and 5 bases from J, with 13 bases between. CDR3 region: CSARDGQEGYGYTF. CDR3 bases: TGCAGTGCTAGAGATGGGCAGGAAGGATATGGCTACACCTTC.

J is TRBJ1-3 and V is TRBV15; 7 positions match TRBD1. The V and J ends lost 5 bases and 4 bases, in that order; junction bases with no gene match: 11. The CDR3 totals 16 residues. Germline assignment: CDR1 LNHNV and CDR2 YYDKDF (reference sequence). The DNA for the CDR3 is TGTGCCACCAGCGTCGGGAACAGGGGTGTAGGAAACACCATATATTTT. Translated, it gives CATSVGNRGVGNTIYF.

This clonotype was seen repeatedly, ten times or more. CDR3 sequence: CASSVDRRSKALETQYF. DNA of the CDR3: TGCGCCAGCAGTGTAGACCGACGGTCCAAAGCTTTGGAGACCCAGTACTTC. The chain is built from TRBV4-1 and TRBJ2-5, with D hard to call. Between the trimmed V and J ends, which lost 6 bases and 5 bases, there was a span of 25 bases. The CDR3 is 17 amino acids. Germline CDR1 is MGHRA and CDR2 is YSYEKL.